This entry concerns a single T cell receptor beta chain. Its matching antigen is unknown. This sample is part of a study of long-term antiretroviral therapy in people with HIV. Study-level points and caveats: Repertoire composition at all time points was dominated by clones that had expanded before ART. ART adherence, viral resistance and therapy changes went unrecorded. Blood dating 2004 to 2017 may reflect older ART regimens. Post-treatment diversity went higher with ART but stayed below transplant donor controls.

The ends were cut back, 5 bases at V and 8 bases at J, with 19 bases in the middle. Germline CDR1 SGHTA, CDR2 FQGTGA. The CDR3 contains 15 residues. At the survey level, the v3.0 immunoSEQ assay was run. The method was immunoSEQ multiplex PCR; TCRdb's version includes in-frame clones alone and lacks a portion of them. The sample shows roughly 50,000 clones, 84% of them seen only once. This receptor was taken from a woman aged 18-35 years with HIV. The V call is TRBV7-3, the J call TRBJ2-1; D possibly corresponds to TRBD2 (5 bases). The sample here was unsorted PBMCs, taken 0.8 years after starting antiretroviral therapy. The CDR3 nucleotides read TGTGCCAGCAGCCGCGGGCTGTTATCGGCGGATGAGCAGTTCTTC. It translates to CASSRGLLSADEQFF.